The 30 T cell receptor beta chains below were found in one sample sequenced in a study of T cell clonotyping in hematopoietic cell transplantation. The table came from immunoSEQ multiplex PCR; TCRdb's copy has only in-frame clones and leaves some out. The sample lists under 20,000 clones; under 90% were seen once. Sequenced sample: peripheral blood mononuclear cells. The receptor set was obtained from a man between 45 and 60 years old in good health. Some clones in this sample may be carry-over from other donors' samples.

The chain combines TRBV2 with TRBJ1-6; 9 bases are a match to TRBD1. V lost 5 bases and J lost 7; bases outside the gene matches: 6. Germline CDR1 is SNHLY and CDR2 is FYNNEI. The CDR3 loop spans 15 amino acids. In DNA form, the CDR3 reads TGTGCCAGCAGTTTCCAGACAGGGGGGAATTCACCCCTCCACTTT. Protein: CASSFQTGGNSPLHF.

This clone was seen only once. The chain has TRBV6-5 and TRBJ2-7; D call uncertain. V lost 6 bases and J 2 bases, leaving 11 bases between the germline ends. The CDR3 is 13 residues long. Per the germline V gene, CDR1 is MNHEY and CDR2 is SVGAGI. CDR3 residues: CASRPYGTYEQYF. CDR3 in DNA: TGTGCCAGCAGACCTTATGGGACCTACGAGCAGTACTTC.

The genes are TRBV19 and TRBJ1-5; TRBD1 might be the D (5 bases). V was pared by 7 bases and J by 5 bases, with 12 bases between. The CDR3 sequence is 13 residues long. Germline CDR1 is LNHDA and CDR2 is SQIVND (reference sequence). The CDR3 sequence: CASNGGGDQPQHF. For the CDR3, the DNA is TGTGCCAGTAATGGTGGGGGAGATCAGCCCCAGCATTTT.

The rearrangement links TRBV7-2 to TRBJ1-5, with 7 bases fitting TRBD1. The CDR3 consists of 15 residues. Trimming took 6 bases from V and 4 from J; bases not matched to a gene: 9. From germline, CDR1 is SGHTA and CDR2 FQGNSA. This CDR3 reads CASRATGDVNQPQHF. DNA for the CDR3: TGTGCCAGCAGGGCAACAGGGGACGTAAATCAGCCCCAGCATTTT.

This chain connects TRBV6-5 to TRBJ2-7, with 12 bases fitting TRBD2. CDR3 size: 15 residues. Trimming took 6 bases from V and 2 from J; bases not matched to a gene: 5. The V gene's germline CDR1 is MNHEY and CDR2 SVGAGI. CDR3 sequence (DNA): TGTGCCAGCAGGGAACTAGCGGGGGGTCCCTACGAGCAGTACTTC. As protein: CASRELAGGPYEQYF.

V usage is TRBV28 and J usage is TRBJ1-6, with D maybe TRBD1 (6 bases). The CDR3 loop spans 15 amino acids. V lost 5 bases and J lost 5, with 13 bases in between. Germline assignment: CDR1 MDHEN and CDR2 SYDVKM. The CDR3 region is CASSPPGTHNSPLHF. For the CDR3, the DNA is TGTGCCAGCAGTCCCCCCGGGACACATAATTCACCCCTCCACTTT.

The rearrangement uses TRBV10-1 and TRBJ2-7; the match to TRBD1 covers 11 bases. Germline loops: CDR1 WNHNN, CDR2 SYGVQD (reference sequence). The CDR3 sequence is 15 residues long. The J segment lost 3 bases and the V segment lost 4 bases, leaving 5 bases of the junction unmatched. The CDR3 coding sequence is TGCGCCAGCAGTGCGACCGGGACAGGGGGCTACGAGCAGTACTTC. Translation: CASSATGTGGYEQYF.

This clone was detected only once. The rearrangement links TRBV28 to TRBJ2-7; no reliable D call. The CDR3 runs to 15 residues. Germline V gives CDR1 MDHEN, CDR2 SYDVKM. Trimming took off 5 bases at V and 2 bases at J, with 16 bases between the two ends. The CDR3 DNA follows: TGTGCCAGCAGTCCGAGCGAAGGGTTTCCCTACGAGCAGTACTTC. Its translation is CASSPSEGFPYEQYF.

The chain recombines TRBV10-1 with TRBJ1-5; perhaps TRBD1 as D (6 bases). Germline V gene sequence: CDR1 WNHNN, CDR2 SYGVQD (reference sequence). With 0 bases removed from V and 4 bases from J, the gap between germline ends came to 16 bases. The CDR3 runs to 17 residues. In DNA, the CDR3 is TGCGCCAGCAGTGAGTCGAGTTCGTCAGGGGCGAATCAGCCCCAGCATTTT. As protein: CASSESSSSGANQPQHF.

The chain joins TRBV30 to TRBJ1-3; D not resolved. CDR1 is GTSNPN, CDR2 SVGIG, per germline (reference sequence). Trimming removed 0 bases from V and 0 bases from J, with 3 bases in between. The CDR3 length is 13 residues. CDR3 DNA sequence: TGTGCCTGGAGTGTCCACTCTGGAAACACCATATATTTT. Its translation is CAWSVHSGNTIYF.

This clone was seen only a few times. This chain uses TRBV10-3 with TRBJ1-2; D perhaps matches TRBD1 (5 bases). The CDR3 has 15 residues. Germline loops: CDR1 ENHRY, CDR2 SYGVKD. V was trimmed by 2 bases and J by 8 bases, leaving 18 bases between them. This CDR3 reads CAISEPGGAFTGYTF. As DNA, the CDR3 is TGTGCCATCAGTGAGCCTGGAGGGGCTTTCACCGGCTACACCTTC.

The chain employs TRBV11-3 and TRBJ2-7; 11 positions agree with TRBD2. Germline V lookup: CDR1 SGHNT, CDR2 YENEEA. The CDR3 has 14 residues. V was pared by 6 bases and J by 2 bases, with 3 bases of the junction left unmatched. CDR3 loop: CASSLAGGTYEQYF. The DNA of the CDR3 is TGTGCCAGCAGTCTAGCGGGGGGTACCTACGAGCAGTACTTC.

The chain couples TRBV27 to TRBJ2-3, with a tentative D call TRBD2 (7 bases). Germline CDR1 MNHEY, CDR2 SMNVEV (reference sequence). With 0 bases removed from V and 3 bases from J, the gap between germline ends came to 10 bases. The CDR3 has 15 residues. DNA for the CDR3: TGTGCCAGCAGTTTATCGGGGGGGGCAACAGATACGCAGTATTTT. This encodes CASSLSGGATDTQYF.

This chain joins TRBV30 and TRBJ2-1, with a tentative D call TRBD2 (5 bases). CDR1 and CDR2 (germline): GTSNPN, SVGIG (reference sequence). The CDR3 runs 12 residues. The V gene lost 2 bases and the J gene lost 12 bases, with 14 bases spanning the gap. The CDR3 coding sequence is TGTGCCTGGAGTCGACGGGTGGAGGTGCAGTTCTTC. This translates into CAWSRRVEVQFF.

This clone was counted a few times. The J gene is TRBJ2-7, the V gene TRBV30, with D perhaps TRBD1 or TRBD2 (5 bases each). The CDR3 covers 17 residues. Germline assignment: CDR1 GTSNPN and CDR2 SVGIG (reference sequence). Between the trimmed V and J ends, which lost 2 bases and 3 bases, there was a span of 23 bases. CDR3 residues: CAWSPPPAGRLVYEQYF. The DNA for the CDR3 is TGTGCCTGGAGTCCTCCCCCCGCAGGGAGATTAGTCTACGAGCAGTACTTC.

The chain has TRBV7-9 and TRBJ1-1; weak D call: TRBD1 (5 bases). Looked up from germline, CDR1 is SEHNR and CDR2 is FQNEAQ (reference sequence). The V and J ends lost 1 base and 1 base respectively, with 16 bases between them. The CDR3 extends over 17 amino acids. CDR3 in DNA: TGTGCCAGCAGCTTAGGGCGGGCGGTTAGGGGGAACACTGAAGCTTTCTTT. Protein: CASSLGRAVRGNTEAFF.

This clone was counted between two and nine times. V is TRBV2 and J is TRBJ2-3; a weak D match, TRBD1 (5 bases). Germline lookup yields CDR1 SNHLY and CDR2 FYNNEI. Between the trimmed V and J ends, which lost 4 bases and 6 bases, there was a span of 8 bases. CDR3 length: 12 amino acids. The CDR3 here is CASSVGVDTQYF. Written as DNA, the CDR3 is TGTGCCAGCAGTGTAGGGGTGGATACGCAGTATTTT.

The chain links TRBV2 to TRBJ1-1; D is uncertain. V lost 3 bases and J 3 bases, leaving 11 bases between the germline ends. CDR3 length: 14 amino acids. Per the germline V gene, CDR1 is SNHLY and CDR2 is FYNNEI. Written as DNA, the CDR3 is TGTGCCAGCAGTGAGGACCCACGGTACACTGAAGCTTTCTTT. This encodes CASSEDPRYTEAFF.

V and J are TRBV19 and TRBJ2-2; D may correspond to TRBD1 or TRBD2 (5 bases each). The germline gives CDR1 LNHDA, CDR2 SQIVND (reference sequence). Between the trimmed V and J ends, which lost 3 bases and 1 base, there was a span of 9 bases. The CDR3 is 15 amino acids. The DNA for the CDR3 is TGTGCCAGTAGTATTGGGGGTGGGAACACCGGGGAGCTGTTTTTT. It encodes CASSIGGGNTGELFF.

The chain uses TRBV4-1 and TRBJ2-7, with D uncertain. Per germline, CDR1 MGHRA and CDR2 YSYEKL. CDR3 length: 13 amino acids. The V and J ends lost 1 base and 5 bases respectively, with 9 bases between them. The CDR3: CASSQAQPHEQYF. The DNA for the CDR3 is TGCGCCAGCAGCCAAGCGCAGCCCCACGAGCAGTACTTC.

This chain links TRBV6-5 with TRBJ2-5; the match to TRBD2 covers 9 bases. Germline loops: CDR1 MNHEY, CDR2 SVGAGI. V was pared by 2 bases and J by 5 bases, with 6 bases of the junction left unmatched. This CDR3 is built from 15 residues. For the CDR3, the DNA is TGTGCCAGCAGTTACGTGGCGGGGGGGCGGGAGACCCAGTACTTC. Translated: CASSYVAGGRETQYF.

The rearrangement uses TRBV4-1 and TRBJ1-2, with no clear D. The CDR3 is 15 amino acids. V shed 1 base and J shed 4 bases, with 13 bases lying between them. Germline lookup yields CDR1 MGHRA and CDR2 YSYEKL. CDR3 sequence: CASSQGGGVGYGYTF. In DNA, the CDR3 is TGCGCCAGCAGCCAAGGAGGTGGCGTCGGCTATGGCTACACCTTC.

The chain recombines TRBV5-1 with TRBJ1-1, with unresolved D. Trimming left V 5 bases short and J 1 base short, with 12 bases between. Germline CDR1 is SGHRS and CDR2 is YFSETQ. This CDR3 is built from 14 residues. CDR3 sequence (DNA): TGCGCCAGCAGTCCAAATTGGGGGAACACTGAAGCTTTCTTT. Translation gives CASSPNWGNTEAFF.

The V gene is TRBV28, the J gene TRBJ1-6; 7 bases match TRBD1. There are 18 residues in the CDR3. V dropped 6 bases and J dropped 0; count of bases not matched to a gene: 11. In germline, CDR1 is MDHEN, CDR2 SYDVKM. CDR3 coding DNA: TGTGCCAGCAGAAGGGACAGCTGGGAGAGCTCCTATAATTCACCCCTCCACTTT. Its protein product is CASRRDSWESSYNSPLHF. Complete variable domain (other parts from reference TRBV28 and TRBJ1-6): DVKVTQSSRYLVKRTGEKVFLECVQDMDHENMFWYRQDPGLGLRLIYFSYDVKMKEKGDIPEGYSVSREKKERFSLILESASTNQTSMYLCASRRDSWESSYNSPLHFGNGTRLTVT.

The chain recombines TRBV28 with TRBJ2-7; the D is unclear. Germline lookup yields CDR1 MDHEN and CDR2 SYDVKM. This CDR3 contains 14 residues. Trimming left V 5 bases short and J 2 bases short, with 13 bases between. CDR3 nucleotides: TGTGCCAGCAGTCCGCTCCGGGTCGCCTACGAGCAGTACTTC. As protein: CASSPLRVAYEQYF.

CDR3 DNA: TGTGCCACGGTACGGGGTGGCACTGAAGCTTTCTTT. Its translation: CATVRGGTEAFF. The chain uses TRBV7-6 and TRBJ1-1; D call uncertain. Deletions cut 10 bases from V and 4 bases from J, with 13 bases between. The germline CDR1 and CDR2 sequences are SGHVS and FNYEAQ. The length of the CDR3 is 12 residues.

This clone was recorded only once. The gene calls are TRBV28 and TRBJ1-3; 7 positions match TRBD1. CDR1 and CDR2 (germline): MDHEN, SYDVKM. The CDR3 covers 15 residues. The J segment lost 0 bases and the V segment lost 7 bases, leaving 6 bases of the junction unmatched. CDR3 in amino acids: CASNRQGRSGNTIYF. The CDR3 region has the DNA TGTGCCAGCAACCGACAGGGACGCTCTGGAAACACCATATATTTT.

The V and J genes are TRBV5-6 and TRBJ2-7; D gene ambiguous. CDR1 SGHDT and CDR2 YYEEEE come from the germline V gene. The CDR3 covers 14 residues. Trimming shortened V by 0 bases and J by 0 bases, and 7 bases separated the two germline ends. The CDR3, as DNA: TGTGCCAGCAGCTTGGGGCGGAGCTCCTACGAGCAGTACTTC. The encoded protein is CASSLGRSSYEQYF.

The V call is TRBV5-1, the J call TRBJ1-2; D possibly corresponds to TRBD1 (6 bases). Germline values: CDR1 SGHRS, CDR2 YFSETQ. CDR3 length equals 12 residues. Trimming removed 2 bases at V and 6 bases at J, with 8 bases between. CDR3 coding DNA: TGCGCCAGCAGCTTACAGGGACATGGCTACACCTTC. Amino acids: CASSLQGHGYTF.

The V and J genes are TRBV5-1 and TRBJ2-1; 8 bases line up with TRBD1. Germline V gives CDR1 SGHRS, CDR2 YFSETQ. This CDR3 has 15 amino acids. V trimming: 7 bases; J trimming: 3 bases; junction bases outside the gene matches: 9. CDR3 protein: CASGAGTGYYNEQFF. The CDR3 coding sequence is TGCGCCAGCGGCGCGGGGACAGGCTACTACAATGAGCAGTTCTTC.